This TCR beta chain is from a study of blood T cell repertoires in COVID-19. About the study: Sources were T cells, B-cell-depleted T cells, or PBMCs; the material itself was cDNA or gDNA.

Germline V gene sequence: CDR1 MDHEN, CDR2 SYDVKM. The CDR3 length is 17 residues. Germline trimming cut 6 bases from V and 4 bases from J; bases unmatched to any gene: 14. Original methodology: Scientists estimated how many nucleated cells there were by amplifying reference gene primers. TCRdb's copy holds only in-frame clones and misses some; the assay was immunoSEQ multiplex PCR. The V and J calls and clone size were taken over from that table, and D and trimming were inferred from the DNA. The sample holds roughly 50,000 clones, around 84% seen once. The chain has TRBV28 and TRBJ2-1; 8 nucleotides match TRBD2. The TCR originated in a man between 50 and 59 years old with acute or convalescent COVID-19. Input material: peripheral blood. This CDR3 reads CASRSYVTTGGYNEQFF. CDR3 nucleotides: TGTGCCAGCAGAAGTTACGTGACAACGGGAGGGTACAATGAGCAGTTCTTC.